This TCR beta chain is drawn from a study of lymphopenia after photon versus proton radiotherapy. Germline lookup yields CDR1 MGHRA and CDR2 YSYEKL. Trimming took 5 bases from V and 1 from J, leaving 6 bases between them. This CDR3 spans 13 amino acids. Whole-study findings and limits: Authors raise, but do not show, better survival with proton therapy. Proton therapy kept repertoires fairly stable, unlike photons, which gained effector/memory cells.

This clone was recorded a few times. Its specificity is unknown. Measured with immunoSEQ multiplex PCR; TCRdb has only the in-frame clones, and not every one. The sample holds some 30,000 clones; approximately 87% are singletons and the top ten take around 6.5%. V gene TRBV4-1 combines with J gene TRBJ1-5; D remains unclear. The specimen was peripheral blood, collected from a patient treated with photon-based radiotherapy. The sequence was collected from a woman aged 45 to 65 with pancreatic cancer. CDR3 sequence: CASSKVSNQPQHF. The DNA of the CDR3 is TGCGCCAGCAGCAAGGTGAGCAATCAGCCCCAGCATTTT.